A single sample is the source of the 15 T cell receptor beta chains below, sequenced in a study of blood T cell repertoires in COVID-19. Sequencing used immunoSEQ multiplex PCR; TCRdb keeps in-frame clones, though not all of them. Among approximately 350,000 clones, 70% to 90% were seen once, and the ten largest hold roughly 7.2%. The source material was peripheral blood. The receptors were gathered from a woman in her fifties or sixties with COVID-19, enrolled during active disease.

This clone was detected only once. The chain combines TRBV27 with TRBJ2-1; D is possibly TRBD2 (6 bases). Between the trimmed V and J ends, which lost 7 bases and 4 bases, there was a span of 14 bases. Germline assignment: CDR1 MNHEY and CDR2 SMNVEV (reference sequence). The CDR3 is 14 residues long. The CDR3 DNA follows: TGTGCCAGCACCCCCGGGACTCCTTACAATGAGCAGTTCTTC. This translates into CASTPGTPYNEQFF.

This chain joins TRBV10-3 and TRBJ2-7; TRBD2 matches 11 bases. Germline assignment: CDR1 ENHRY and CDR2 SYGVKD. The CDR3 loop spans 14 amino acids. J lost 2 bases, V lost 6 bases, and 3 bases had no gene match. The CDR3 protein is CAIRGTSGTYEQYF. DNA of the CDR3: TGTGCCATCAGAGGGACTAGCGGCACCTACGAGCAGTACTTC.

The chain uses TRBV9 and TRBJ2-2; D may be TRBD1 (6 bases). The CDR3 spans 15 residues. V lost 3 bases to trimming and J lost 6 bases, with 15 bases between them. Germline values: CDR1 SGDLS, CDR2 YYNGEE. The CDR3 region has the DNA TGTGCCAGCAGCGCAGACGGGACAAGGGCCGGGGAGCTGTTTTTT. Translating gives CASSADGTRAGELFF.

V gene TRBV28 combines with J gene TRBJ1-6; D is undetermined. The CDR3 loop spans 15 amino acids. Germline loops: CDR1 MDHEN, CDR2 SYDVKM. V was trimmed by 6 bases and J by 0 bases, leaving 9 bases between them. CDR3: CASSPGSSYNSPLHF. CDR3 DNA sequence: TGTGCCAGCAGCCCTGGGAGCTCCTATAATTCACCCCTCCACTTT.

The chain links TRBV5-6 to TRBJ2-1, with TRBD2 as a possible D gene (5 bases). The CDR3 length is 15 residues. Germline CDR1 SGHDT, CDR2 YYEEEE. The V end was cut by 1 base, the J end by 6 bases, with 14 bases between. The CDR3 sequence is CASSLIPGNGNEQFF. The CDR3 DNA follows: TGTGCCAGCAGCTTGATTCCCGGGAACGGCAATGAGCAGTTCTTC.

This chain joins TRBV6-5 and TRBJ1-1; 11 bases are a match to TRBD1. This CDR3 has 14 amino acids. Germline assignment: CDR1 MNHEY and CDR2 SVGAGI. The ends lost 4 bases at V and 6 bases at J; junction bases unmatched: 4. The CDR3 sequence: CASSSGQGASEAFF. CDR3 nucleotides: TGTGCCAGCAGTTCCGGACAGGGGGCATCTGAAGCTTTCTTT.

The chain links TRBV19 to TRBJ1-2; tentative D call: TRBD1 (6 bases). The CDR3 loop spans 14 amino acids. Germline values: CDR1 LNHDA, CDR2 SQIVND (reference sequence). The V and J ends lost 2 bases and 7 bases respectively, with 14 bases between them. This chain's CDR3 is CASSIRGGTGGYTF. DNA for the CDR3: TGTGCCAGTAGTATAAGAGGGGGTACGGGTGGCTACACCTTC.

V is TRBV11-2 and J is TRBJ2-7, with 8 bases matching TRBD1. V gave up 4 bases and J gave up 4 bases; unmatched junction bases: 9. The CDR3 is 15 amino acids. The germline CDR1 and CDR2 sequences are SGHAT and FQNNGV. As DNA, the CDR3 is TGTGCCAGCAGCTCGTATCCGGGACAGGATTACGAGCAGTACTTC. Encoded protein: CASSSYPGQDYEQYF.

J is TRBJ2-7 and V is TRBV5-5; D perhaps matches TRBD1 (6 bases). This CDR3 spans 14 amino acids. CDR1 and CDR2 (germline): SGHKS, YYEKEE (reference sequence). Deletions cut 4 bases from V and 2 bases from J, with 13 bases between. CDR3 region: CASSGPDSTYEQYF. The DNA of the CDR3 is TGTGCCAGCAGCGGTCCGGACAGCACCTACGAGCAGTACTTC.

The V gene is TRBV2, the J gene TRBJ2-5; 7 positions match TRBD2. Germline-derived CDR1 and CDR2 are SNHLY and FYNNEI. Losses at the gene ends were 8 bases for V and 5 bases for J; bases not matched to a gene: 5. The CDR3 has 12 amino acids. The CDR3 spells CASRGEAETQYF. CDR3 nucleotides: TGTGCCAGCCGGGGGGAGGCGGAGACCCAGTACTTC.

This clone occurred once. The chain combines TRBV4-3 with TRBJ2-7; 9 bases fit TRBD2. Germline trimming cut 1 base from V and 2 bases from J; bases unmatched to any gene: 12. Per germline, CDR1 LGHNA and CDR2 YSLEER. This CDR3 comprises 18 residues. The CDR3 sequence: CASSQGFLTSGRAYEQYF. The CDR3 DNA reads as TGCGCCAGCAGCCAAGGATTTTTGACTAGCGGACGGGCCTACGAGCAGTACTTC.

V and J are TRBV27 and TRBJ1-6, with TRBD1 matching 8 bases. The CDR3 is 17 residues long. Looked up from germline, CDR1 is MNHEY and CDR2 is SMNVEV (reference sequence). V lost 4 bases to trimming and J lost 0 bases; unmatched junction nucleotides: 5. CDR3 DNA: TGTGCCAGCAGTTCACGGGACAGGTCCTCCTATAATTCACCCCTCCACTTT. This gives the protein CASSSRDRSSYNSPLHF.

The chain is built from TRBV2 and TRBJ1-2, with 9 bases identical to TRBD1. This CDR3 comprises 14 residues. The V and J ends lost 5 bases and 8 bases, in that order; junction bases with no gene match: 9. Germline CDR1 SNHLY, CDR2 FYNNEI. CDR3 region: CASSQGQGRGGYTF. The DNA for the CDR3 is TGTGCCAGCAGTCAAGGACAGGGGAGAGGCGGCTACACCTTC.

The chain joins TRBV6-2 or TRBV6-3 to TRBJ2-5, with D maybe TRBD1 (5 bases). The V end lost 5 bases, the J end lost 2 bases, and 15 bases lay between the germline ends. In germline, CDR1 is MNHEY, CDR2 SVGEGT. CDR3 size: 15 residues. The CDR3 bases are TGTGCCAGCAGTCCACTCGACAGAGCTCAAGAGACCCAGTACTTC. Translating it yields CASSPLDRAQETQYF.

The chain carries TRBV6-4 and TRBJ1-5; D is unresolved. Germline V gene lookup returns CDR1 MRHNA and CDR2 SNTAGT. Trimming took 4 bases from V and 3 from J, leaving 13 bases between them. CDR3 length equals 15 residues. The CDR3 DNA reads as TGTGCCAGCAGTGGACCGACGGACTACAATCAGCCCCAGCATTTT. It codes for CASSGPTDYNQPQHF.